What follows are 6 T cell receptor beta chains derived from one specimen sequenced in a study of T cell responses to AZD1222 COVID-19 vaccine. Using immunoSEQ multiplex PCR, the repertoire was profiled, and TCRdb retains in-frame clones only, with some absent. This repertoire shows tens of thousands of clones, about nine tenths found once; its top ten account for roughly 3%. Sequencing was performed on peripheral blood, taken 28 days after the second AZD1222 dose. The receptor set was obtained from an adult who received the AZD1222 COVID-19 vaccine.

The chain is built from TRBV24-1 and TRBJ2-1; 8 nucleotides line up with TRBD2. CDR1 and CDR2 (germline): KGHDR, SFDVKD. The CDR3 is 15 amino acids. Unmatched junction bases numbered 5, after V lost 3 bases and J lost 5 bases. The CDR3 DNA is TGTGCCACCAGTGATCCAGGGACTAGTAACAATGAGCAGTTCTTC. This codes for CATSDPGTSNNEQFF.

This clone occurred once. CDR3 protein: CASSALGGEGEQYF. CDR3 DNA sequence: TGTGCCAGCAGCGCCCTTGGGGGGGAGGGCGAGCAGTACTTC. This rearrangement joins TRBV9 to TRBJ2-7; 7 bases map to TRBD2. CDR3 length equals 14 residues. V trimming: 3 bases; J trimming: 6 bases; junction bases outside the gene matches: 9. In germline, CDR1 is SGDLS, CDR2 YYNGEE.

In its sample, this clone was seen a few times. The chain joins TRBV4-1 to TRBJ2-2; tentative D call: TRBD1 (6 bases). Trimming left V 0 bases short and J 1 base short, with 15 bases between. This CDR3 region has 18 residues. Germline V gene sequence: CDR1 MGHRA, CDR2 YSYEKL. The CDR3 DNA reads TGCGCCAGCAGCCAAGAGAGGGTAGGACAGAGGAACACCGGGGAGCTGTTTTTT. Its protein product is CASSQERVGQRNTGELFF.

The chain joins TRBV11-3 to TRBJ2-7, with 9 nucleotides matching TRBD2. Per the germline V gene, CDR1 is SGHNT and CDR2 is YENEEA. This CDR3 is 17 amino acids long. The junction had 14 bases not matched to a gene; V was cut back by 2 bases and J by 6 bases. The CDR3 nucleotides are TGTGCCAGCAGCTTAAGGGGAGGTCCCGGGACTAGCTCCGAGCAGTACTTC. Translated, it gives CASSLRGGPGTSSEQYF.

The table lists this clone with a count of one. The V call is TRBV6-5, the J call TRBJ1-3, with D possibly matching TRBD1 (5 bases). The CDR3 length is 15 residues. The germline V gene has CDR1 MNHEY and CDR2 SVGAGI. The V gene lost 10 bases and the J gene lost 1 base, with 17 bases spanning the gap. The CDR3: CATKPGAESGNTIYF. CDR3 coding DNA: TGTGCCACCAAACCCGGGGCCGAATCTGGAAACACCATATATTTT.

The chain combines TRBV18 with TRBJ2-1, with D perhaps TRBD1 (5 bases). The CDR3 runs to 13 residues. The V and J ends lost 6 bases and 5 bases respectively, with 11 bases between them. CDR1 is KGHSH, CDR2 LQKENI, per germline. The CDR3: CASSLDSDNEQFF. The CDR3 DNA reads TGTGCCAGCTCCCTCGACAGCGACAATGAGCAGTTCTTC.